What follows describes a single T cell receptor (beta chain). The entry originates in a study of cytomegalovirus exposure and HLA in healthy donors. It was with 60 Vbeta and 13 Jbeta primers that the PCR ran. Here immunoSEQ multiplex PCR was the method, and the copy in TCRdb shows in-frame clones only, minus some. The data hold 200,000 to 250,000 clones, with just over 75% observed a single time. Germline CDR1 SEHNR, CDR2 FQNEAQ (reference sequence). The CDR3 sequence is 13 residues long. V dropped 5 bases and J dropped 6 bases, with 13 bases sitting between them. Material for sequencing was PBMCs. V gene TRBV7-9 combines with J gene TRBJ1-2; D call uncertain. This TCR was recovered from a woman aged 55-70 years in good health and CMV-seropositive. The CDR3, as DNA: TGTGCCAGCAGCCGCGGCGGAAATAATGGCTACACCTTC. Protein sequence: CASSRGGNNGYTF.